The clone carrying this T cell receptor beta chain was seen once. Its target is not known. Assay: immunoSEQ multiplex PCR; the TCRdb copy retains only in-frame clones and omits some. The repertoire holds 29,000 or so clones, 92% seen once, with about 10% in the top ten. This CDR3 spans 16 amino acids. The germline V and J ends were trimmed by 3 bases and 3 bases, with 15 bases remaining between them. Germline V gene lookup returns CDR1 LNHDA and CDR2 SQIVND (reference sequence). The sample originates from a study of T cell clonotyping in hematopoietic cell transplantation. The study's findings and limits: Graft donor and pretransplant recipient Inverse Simpson Index values predicted broader posttransplant TCR diversity. At the given depth, recipient repertoires were over 97% de novo clonotypes. Pathologically expanded recipient clonotypes increased progressively from day 30 to day 180 as diversity fell.

Recipient blood drawn about 28 days pretransplant and days 30, 100, 180 after. The rearrangement joins TRBV19 to TRBJ1-5; D is ambiguous. The material was PBMCs, obtained 100 days after allogeneic stem cell transplant. This clonotype was obtained from a female patient in her fifties who had an allogeneic stem cell transplant from a related donor, so the T cells may come from the graft donor. Some clones in this sample may be carry-over from other donors' samples. CDR3 sequence: CASSMGIVGVNQPQHF. In nucleotides, the CDR3 is TGTGCCAGTAGTATGGGGATTGTTGGGGTCAATCAGCCCCAGCATTTT.